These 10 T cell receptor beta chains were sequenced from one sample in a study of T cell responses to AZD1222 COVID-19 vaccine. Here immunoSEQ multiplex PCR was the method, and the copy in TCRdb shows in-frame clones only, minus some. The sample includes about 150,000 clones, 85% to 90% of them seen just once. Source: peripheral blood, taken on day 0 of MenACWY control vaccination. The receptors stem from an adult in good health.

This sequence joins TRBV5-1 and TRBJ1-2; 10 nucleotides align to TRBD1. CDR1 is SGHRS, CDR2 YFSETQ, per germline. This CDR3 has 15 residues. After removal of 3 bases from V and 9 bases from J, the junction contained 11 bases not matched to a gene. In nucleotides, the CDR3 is TGCGCCAGCAGCTCCGGGGACAGGGGCCCCGAAAGCTACACCTTC. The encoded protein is CASSSGDRGPESYTF.

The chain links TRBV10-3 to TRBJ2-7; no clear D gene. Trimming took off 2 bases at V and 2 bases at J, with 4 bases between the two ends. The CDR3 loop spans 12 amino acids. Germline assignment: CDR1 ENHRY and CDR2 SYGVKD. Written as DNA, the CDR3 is TGTGCCATCAGTGAGAGCACCTACGAGCAGTACTTC. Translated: CAISESTYEQYF.

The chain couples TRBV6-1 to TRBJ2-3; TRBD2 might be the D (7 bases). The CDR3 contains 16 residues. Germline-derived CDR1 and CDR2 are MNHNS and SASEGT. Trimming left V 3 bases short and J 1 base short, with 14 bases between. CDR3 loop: CASSDWGGSGTDTQYF. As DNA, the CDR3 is TGTGCCAGCAGTGATTGGGGGGGCAGCGGCACAGATACGCAGTATTTT.

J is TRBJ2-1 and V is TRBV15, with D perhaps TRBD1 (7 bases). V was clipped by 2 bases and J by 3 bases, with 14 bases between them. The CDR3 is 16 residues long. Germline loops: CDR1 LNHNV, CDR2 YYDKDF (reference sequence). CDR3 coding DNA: TGTGCCACCAGCAGAACAGGGGCCGGGGGCTACAATGAGCAGTTCTTC. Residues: CATSRTGAGGYNEQFF.

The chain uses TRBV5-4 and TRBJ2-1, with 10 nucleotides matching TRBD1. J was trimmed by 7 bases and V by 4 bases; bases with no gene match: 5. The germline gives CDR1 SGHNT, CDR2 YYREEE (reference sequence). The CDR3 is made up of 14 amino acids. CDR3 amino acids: CASSTTGQGNEQFF. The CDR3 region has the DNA TGTGCCAGCAGCACGACGGGACAGGGGAATGAGCAGTTCTTC.

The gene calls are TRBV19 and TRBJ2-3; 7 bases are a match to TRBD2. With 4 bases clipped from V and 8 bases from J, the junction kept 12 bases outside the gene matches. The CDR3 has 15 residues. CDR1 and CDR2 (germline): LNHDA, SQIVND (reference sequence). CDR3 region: CASSTGAGLRATQYF. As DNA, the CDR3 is TGTGCCAGTAGTACGGGAGCGGGACTGAGAGCTACGCAGTATTTT. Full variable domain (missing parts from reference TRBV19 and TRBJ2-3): DGGITQSPKYLFRKEGQNVTLSCEQNLNHDAMYWYRQDPGQGLRLIYYSQIVNDFQKGDIAEGYSVSREKKESFPLTVTSAQKNPTAFYLCASSTGAGLRATQYFGPGTRLTVL.

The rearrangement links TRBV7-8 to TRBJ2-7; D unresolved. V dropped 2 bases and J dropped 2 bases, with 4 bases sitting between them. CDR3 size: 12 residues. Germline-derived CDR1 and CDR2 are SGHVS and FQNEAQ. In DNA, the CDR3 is TGTGCCAGCAGCTTAACAGCCTACGAGCAGTACGTC. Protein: CASSLTAYEQYV.

The CDR3 nucleotides read TGTGCCACTTCCGGGACAGGGCCTTATGGCTACACCTTC. It yields the protein CATSGTGPYGYTF. V usage is TRBV6-5 and J usage is TRBJ1-2; TRBD1 agrees at 9 bases. The V gene's germline CDR1 is MNHEY and CDR2 SVGAGI. CDR3 length equals 13 residues. The trim removed 10 bases at V and 5 bases at J, leaving 8 bases unmatched.

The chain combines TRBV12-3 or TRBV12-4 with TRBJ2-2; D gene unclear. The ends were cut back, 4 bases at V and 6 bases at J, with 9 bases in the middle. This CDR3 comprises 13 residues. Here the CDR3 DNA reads TGTGCCAGCAGTTATAATGTCCCCGGGGAGCTGTTTTTT. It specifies CASSYNVPGELFF.

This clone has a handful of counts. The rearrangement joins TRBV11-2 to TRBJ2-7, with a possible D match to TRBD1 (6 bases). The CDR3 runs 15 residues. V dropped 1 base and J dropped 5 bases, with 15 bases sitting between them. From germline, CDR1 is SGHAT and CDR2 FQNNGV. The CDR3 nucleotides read TGTGCCAGCAGCTTAGTGCCCAGGGGTGTCAACGAGCAGTACGTC. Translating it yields CASSLVPRGVNEQYV.